This T cell receptor (beta chain) was recorded in a study of blood T cell repertoires in COVID-19. Original handling: How many nucleated cells were present was estimated from reference gene primer amplification. Measured with immunoSEQ multiplex PCR; TCRdb has only the in-frame clones, and not every one. That table gives V, J and clone size, and the DNA gave D and trimming. This table has 150,000 to 200,000 clones, around 85% appearing once. The CDR3 is made up of 14 amino acids. Germline CDR1 and CDR2: MNHEY and SVGAGI. Deletions cut 6 bases from V and 1 base from J, with 10 bases between. The sequence was obtained from a woman aged 80 or older with COVID-19, enrolled during active disease. The chain joins TRBV6-5 to TRBJ1-3; D gene ambiguous. The sequenced material came from peripheral blood. The CDR3 reads CASRLSFSGNTIYF. CDR3 nucleotide sequence: TGTGCCAGCAGGCTCAGTTTTTCTGGAAACACCATATATTTT.